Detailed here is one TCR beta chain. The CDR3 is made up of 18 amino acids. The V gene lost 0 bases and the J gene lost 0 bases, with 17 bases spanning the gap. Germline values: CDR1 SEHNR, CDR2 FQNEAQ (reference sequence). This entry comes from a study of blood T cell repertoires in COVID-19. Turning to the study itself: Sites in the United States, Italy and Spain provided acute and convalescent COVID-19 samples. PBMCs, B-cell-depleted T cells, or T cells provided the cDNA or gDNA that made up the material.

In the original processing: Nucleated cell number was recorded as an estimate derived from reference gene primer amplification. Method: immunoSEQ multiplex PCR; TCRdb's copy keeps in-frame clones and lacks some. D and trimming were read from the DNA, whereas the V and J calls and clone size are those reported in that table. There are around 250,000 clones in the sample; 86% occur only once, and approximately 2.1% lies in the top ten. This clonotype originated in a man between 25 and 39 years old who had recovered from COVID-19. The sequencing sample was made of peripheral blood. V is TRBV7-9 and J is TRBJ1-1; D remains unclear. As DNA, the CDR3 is TGTGCCAGCAGCTTAGCCTCTCCTGTCGGGAGCATGAACACTGAAGCTTTCTTT. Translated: CASSLASPVGSMNTEAFF.